This T cell receptor (beta chain) is from a study of OX40 agonist ivuxolimab in advanced cancers. The method was immunoSEQ multiplex PCR; TCRdb's version includes in-frame clones alone and lacks a portion of them. The repertoire has tens of thousands of clones, about 79% of them found once; the top ten carry less than 45%. Losses at the gene ends were 0 bases for V and 9 bases for J; bases not matched to a gene: 4. The CDR3 covers 13 residues. CDR1 and CDR2 (germline): SGDLS, YYNGEE. V is TRBV9 and J is TRBJ2-3; 7 positions match TRBD1. The receptor was isolated from an adult with an advanced solid tumor such as melanoma, head and neck, liver or kidney cancer. The sequencing used CD4+ or CD8+ T cells sorted from blood, collected in a trial of the OX40 agonist ivuxolimab. The CDR3 nucleotides read TGTGCCAGCAGCGTAGTGGAGACAGGGACGCAGTATTTT. This codes for CASSVVETGTQYF.